These 20 T cell receptor beta chains share one sample of origin, sequenced in a study of circulating tumor DNA in untreated peripheral T-cell lymphoma. Profiling relied on immunoSEQ multiplex PCR, and the TCRdb table lists in-frame clones only, not all of them. The sample records some 10,000 clones, around 74% being singletons. The sample taken for sequencing was tumor tissue. The receptors stem from a human donor with peripheral T-cell lymphoma.

The chain employs TRBV19 and TRBJ2-5; 7 positions match TRBD2. The CDR3 is made up of 15 amino acids. Germline CDR1 is LNHDA and CDR2 is SQIVND (reference sequence). V gave up 4 bases and J gave up 5 bases; unmatched junction bases: 10. The CDR3 DNA is TGTGCCAGTAGTACCCGACTAGCCCTAGGGGAGACCCAGTACTTC. This sequence encodes CASSTRLALGETQYF.

Relative to its sample, this clone is medium-sized. V gene TRBV11-3 combines with J gene TRBJ1-1; D is perhaps TRBD1 (5 bases). Germline CDR1 reads SGHNT; CDR2 reads YENEEA. The CDR3 loop spans 15 amino acids. V gave up 6 bases and J gave up 3 bases, with 17 bases separating them. CDR3 sequence reads: CASSRGMGKDTEAFF. DNA of the CDR3: TGTGCCAGCAGTAGGGGTATGGGGAAGGACACTGAAGCTTTCTTT.

The chain couples TRBV11-3 to TRBJ1-4, with 7 bases matching TRBD1. The CDR3 length is 17 residues. After removal of 3 bases from V and 2 bases from J, the junction contained 9 bases not matched to a gene. Germline V gives CDR1 SGHNT, CDR2 YENEEA. The CDR3: CASSLATTGATNEKLFF. As DNA, the CDR3 is TGTGCCAGCAGCTTGGCCACTACAGGGGCGACTAATGAAAAACTGTTTTTT.

This clone came up once. V usage is TRBV11-3 and J usage is TRBJ2-3; D possibly corresponds to TRBD2 (6 bases). Germline values: CDR1 SGHNT, CDR2 YENEEA. The CDR3 loop spans 14 amino acids. Deletions cut 3 bases from V and 1 base from J, with 8 bases between. CDR3 coding DNA: TGTGCCAGCAGCTTGAGGGAGGGCACAGATACGCAGTATTTT. Amino acid sequence: CASSLREGTDTQYF.

The V gene is TRBV6-8, the J gene TRBJ2-3; TRBD2 matches at 10 bases. The length of the CDR3 is 13 residues. Germline V gives CDR1 MNHGY, CDR2 SAAAGT. V shed 10 bases and J 5 bases; nucleotides not matched to a gene: 6. CDR3 in amino acids: CATERGGIDTQYF. The CDR3 DNA is TGTGCCACGGAGCGGGGGGGCATAGATACGCAGTATTTT.

The V and J genes are TRBV19 and TRBJ2-7, with 8 bases identical to TRBD2. Trimming removed 8 bases from V and 0 bases from J; junction bases left unmatched: 9. This CDR3 region has 15 residues. CDR1 LNHDA and CDR2 SQIVND come from the germline V gene (reference sequence). The CDR3 is CASSLGGGSSYEQYF. CDR3 coding DNA: TGTGCCAGTTCACTAGGCGGGGGGAGCTCCTACGAGCAGTACTTC.

With regard to this clone: A junction boundary mismatches the germline segment, possibly from a read error. V is TRBV6-4 and J is TRBJ1-2; 7 bases map to TRBD1. Germline CDR1 MRHNA, CDR2 SNTAGT. The CDR3 spans 15 residues. In DNA, the CDR3 is TGTGCCATCAGTGACAGGGTGCGCCTAGCCGATGGCTACACCTTC. The encoded protein is CAISDRVRLADGYTF.

This clone was recorded once. The rearrangement joins TRBV29-1 to TRBJ1-4; maybe TRBD1 (6 bases). The germline V gene encodes CDR1 SQVTM and CDR2 ANQGSEA. This CDR3 is 14 amino acids long. V was pared by 4 bases and J by 2 bases, with 11 bases between. The CDR3 sequence is CSVVQGMTNEKLFF. CDR3 DNA: TGCAGCGTTGTACAGGGAATGACTAATGAAAAACTGTTTTTT.

The rearrangement links TRBV11-3 to TRBJ1-1; tentatively, D is TRBD1 (5 bases). The CDR3 extends over 16 amino acids. V lost 5 bases and J 5 bases, leaving 21 bases between the germline ends. From germline, CDR1 is SGHNT and CDR2 YENEEA. The DNA of the CDR3 is TGTGCCAGCAGCCCTTGGCGGAACAGGAAGGGAACTGAAGCTTTCTTT. This encodes CASSPWRNRKGTEAFF.

This clone has more than one count but fewer than ten. This chain connects TRBV19 to TRBJ1-5; TRBD1 is a possible D gene (6 bases). CDR3 length: 13 residues. CDR1 is LNHDA and CDR2 is SQIVND in the germline V gene (reference sequence). With 4 bases removed from V and 5 bases from J, the gap between germline ends came to 9 bases. CDR3 residues: CASSTQGDQPQHF. DNA for the CDR3: TGTGCCAGTAGTACACAGGGAGATCAGCCCCAGCATTTT.

The chain has TRBV11-3 and TRBJ1-1; TRBD1 is a possible D gene (6 bases). V was clipped by 3 bases and J by 2 bases, with 13 bases between them. Germline V gives CDR1 SGHNT, CDR2 YENEEA. The CDR3 extends over 15 amino acids. The chain's CDR3 is CASSFIDRRNTEAFF. The CDR3 DNA sequence: TGTGCCAGCAGCTTTATCGACAGGAGAAACACTGAAGCTTTCTTT.

The rearrangement joins TRBV30 to TRBJ2-7; D remains unclear. Trimming took 0 bases from V and 7 from J, leaving 19 bases between them. This CDR3 comprises 15 residues. Germline-derived CDR1 and CDR2 are GTSNPN and SVGIG (reference sequence). CDR3 sequence (DNA): TGTGCCTGGAGTGTACCTTGGACCTCCGAAGGGGAGCAGTACTTC. This encodes CAWSVPWTSEGEQYF. The entire variable domain, with the rest obtained from reference TRBV30 and TRBJ2-7, is as follows: SQTIHQWPATLVQPVGSPLSLECTVEGTSNPNLYWYRQAAGRGLQLLFYSVGIGQISSEVPQNLSASRPQDRQFILSSKKLLLSDSGFYLCAWSVPWTSEGEQYFGPGTRLTVT.

The genes are TRBV29-1 and TRBJ1-4, with TRBD1 identical over 8 bases. V shed 5 bases and J 7 bases; nucleotides not matched to a gene: 6. Germline V gives CDR1 SQVTM, CDR2 ANQGSEA. CDR3 size: 13 residues. This chain's CDR3 is CSVQGAPGEKLFF. The CDR3 DNA reads TGCAGCGTTCAGGGGGCGCCAGGTGAAAAACTGTTTTTT.

V usage is TRBV11-3 and J usage is TRBJ2-7; D is undetermined. Germline V gene data show CDR1 as SGHNT and CDR2 as YENEEA. Trimming left V 1 base short and J 5 bases short, with 15 bases between. There are 15 residues in the CDR3. This CDR3 is CASSLVASGFHEQYF. The CDR3 DNA sequence: TGTGCCAGCAGCTTAGTGGCTAGTGGGTTCCACGAGCAGTACTTC.

The CDR3 sequence is CASTRGGSSYNEQFF. The CDR3 coding sequence is TGTGCCAGCACGCGGGGGGGATCCTCCTACAATGAGCAGTTCTTC. The chain carries TRBV6-8 and TRBJ2-1, with TRBD2 matching 9 bases. The CDR3 totals 15 residues. CDR1 is MNHGY and CDR2 is SAAAGT in the germline V gene. J lost 0 bases, V lost 7 bases, and 4 bases had no gene match.

This clone was found once. This chain links TRBV11-3 with TRBJ2-2; tentative D call: TRBD2 (6 bases). The CDR3 is made up of 15 amino acids. The V gene lost 5 bases and the J gene lost 0 bases, with 10 bases spanning the gap. Germline V lookup: CDR1 SGHNT, CDR2 YENEEA. The CDR3 DNA sequence: TGTGCCAGCAGCCGAGCGGGTGCGAACACCGGGGAGCTGTTTTTT. Amino acids: CASSRAGANTGELFF.

In this sample, this clone turned up once. Written as DNA, the CDR3 is TGTGCCAGCAGGGACCTACAGGGGCCCCAAGAGACCCAGTACTTC. Translating gives CASRDLQGPQETQYF. V is TRBV28 and J is TRBJ2-5, with 7 bases matching TRBD1. V dropped 6 bases and J dropped 1; count of bases not matched to a gene: 8. The CDR3 spans 15 residues. CDR1 and CDR2 (germline): MDHEN, SYDVKM.

In its sample, this clone was seen a few times. The V and J genes are TRBV19 and TRBJ2-7, with D possibly matching TRBD1 (7 bases). This CDR3 contains 15 residues. In germline, CDR1 is LNHDA, CDR2 SQIVND (reference sequence). Trimming took 7 bases from V and 1 from J, leaving 17 bases between them. The CDR3 coding sequence is TGTGCCAGTACCCTATCCAGGGGGGCGTCCTACGAGCAGTACTTC. It encodes CASTLSRGASYEQYF.

This chain uses TRBV14 with TRBJ1-1, with D uncertain. Trimming took off 4 bases at V and 3 bases at J, with 9 bases between the two ends. The CDR3 contains 13 residues. Germline CDR1 and CDR2: SGHDN and FVKESK. The CDR3 loop reads CASSPTRYTEAFF. The CDR3 nucleotides read TGTGCCAGCAGCCCTACAAGATACACTGAAGCTTTCTTT.

The J gene is TRBJ1-2, the V gene TRBV30; weak D call: TRBD1 (6 bases). Trimming stripped 4 bases from V and 7 bases from J, with 10 bases between. CDR1 and CDR2 from the germline V gene are GTSNPN and SVGIG (reference sequence). This CDR3 is built from 11 residues. CDR3 in DNA: TGTGCCTGGAACAGGGTTTCTGGCTACACCTTC. It specifies CAWNRVSGYTF.